These 25 T cell receptor beta chains were all obtained from the same sample, sequenced in a study of glioma-infiltrating T cells after dendritic cell vaccination. Time point in this sample: after dendritic cell vaccination, including at tumor progression/relapse. Sequencing was performed with immunoSEQ multiplex PCR; in TCRdb, only in-frame clones are kept and a portion is missing. The sample holds fewer than 65,000 clones, approximately 91% seen once. The material sequenced was blood, taken after dendritic cell vaccination. Receptor source: a human donor with glioblastoma.

The chain links TRBV19 to TRBJ2-3; no firm D call. V was trimmed by 4 bases and J by 8 bases, leaving 13 bases between them. CDR1 LNHDA and CDR2 SQIVND come from the germline V gene (reference sequence). The CDR3 length is 13 residues. The CDR3 nucleotides are TGTGCCAGTAGTACCACCCAAGCGTCTACGCAGTATTTT. Its protein product is CASSTTQASTQYF.

This chain links TRBV9 with TRBJ1-6; a possible D gene is TRBD1 (6 bases). Germline CDR1 reads SGDLS; CDR2 reads YYNGEE. The CDR3 has 15 residues. V lost 4 bases to trimming and J lost 10 bases, with 18 bases between them. The chain's CDR3 is CASSPRRDKVSPLHF. CDR3 nucleotides: TGTGCCAGCAGCCCCCGCCGGGACAAGGTCTCACCCCTCCACTTT.

The chain recombines TRBV7-8 with TRBJ1-5, with D hard to call. The CDR3 spans 16 residues. Germline CDR1 SGHVS, CDR2 FQNEAQ. The germline V and J ends were trimmed by 1 base and 4 bases, with 14 bases remaining between them. The CDR3 DNA is TGTGCCAGCAGCTTAGACATTTGGGCCTTTAATCAGCCCCAGCATTTT. Translation: CASSLDIWAFNQPQHF.

This chain uses TRBV29-1 with TRBJ2-5, with 9 bases aligning to TRBD2. The V and J ends lost 7 bases and 5 bases, in that order; junction bases with no gene match: 11. This CDR3 is built from 14 residues. Germline V gene lookup returns CDR1 SQVTM and CDR2 ANQGSEA. CDR3 protein: CSATPSGTGETQYF. CDR3 DNA: TGCAGCGCGACGCCTAGCGGGACGGGGGAGACCCAGTACTTC.

This chain connects TRBV7-6 to TRBJ2-5, with 12 bases fitting TRBD2. The J segment lost 3 bases and the V segment lost 5 bases, leaving 16 bases of the junction unmatched. This CDR3 is built from 19 residues. The germline V gene encodes CDR1 SGHVS and CDR2 FNYEAQ. CDR3: CASSPLAGGPHRMEETQYF. CDR3 bases: TGTGCCAGCAGCCCCCTAGCGGGAGGGCCTCATCGTATGGAAGAGACCCAGTACTTC.

The chain links TRBV5-4 to TRBJ2-6; D is perhaps TRBD1 (5 bases). CDR1 SGHNT and CDR2 YYREEE come from the germline V gene (reference sequence). The length of the CDR3 is 17 residues. V was shortened by 4 bases and J by 0 bases, with 14 bases between the two germline ends. The CDR3, as DNA: TGTGCCAGCAGCCCCGGCCGCCAGGGCTCTGGGGCCAACGTCCTGACTTTC. As protein: CASSPGRQGSGANVLTF.

This chain connects TRBV2 to TRBJ1-2, with D hard to call. This CDR3 comprises 13 residues. V was cut by 2 bases and J by 4 bases, with 8 bases left in between. The germline CDR1 and CDR2 sequences are SNHLY and FYNNEI. CDR3 region: CASSESQIYGYTF. The CDR3 DNA follows: TGTGCCAGCAGTGAAAGTCAGATCTATGGCTACACCTTC.

The chain couples TRBV5-1 to TRBJ2-7; 8 bases align to TRBD1. Trimming took 4 bases from V and 9 from J; bases not matched to a gene: 12. From germline, CDR1 is SGHRS and CDR2 YFSETQ. This CDR3 is 14 amino acids long. The CDR3 protein is CASSTGQDGIGQYF. The CDR3 DNA follows: TGCGCCAGCAGCACGGGACAGGATGGGATTGGGCAGTACTTC.

This sequence joins TRBV7-2 and TRBJ1-5; 9 bases are shared with TRBD1. V lost 6 bases, J lost 5 bases, and 8 bases stayed unmatched. The CDR3 sequence is 15 residues long. The V gene's germline CDR1 is SGHTA and CDR2 FQGNSA. CDR3 bases: TGTGCCAGCAGTCCCGGGACAGGGTCGTATCAGCCCCAGCATTTT. Encoded protein: CASSPGTGSYQPQHF.

V usage is TRBV28 and J usage is TRBJ2-4, with TRBD2 matching over 8 bases. The germline V gene encodes CDR1 MDHEN and CDR2 SYDVKM. The junction had 2 bases not matched to a gene; V was cut back by 10 bases and J by 0 bases. This CDR3 has 13 residues. This CDR3 reads CAIAGGAKNIQYF. In DNA form, the CDR3 reads TGTGCCATCGCGGGGGGAGCCAAAAACATTCAGTACTTC. Based on the CDR3 plus reference TRBV28 and TRBJ2-4, the full variable domain is DVKVTQSSRYLVKRTGEKVFLECVQDMDHENMFWYRQDPGLGLRLIYFSYDVKMKEKGDIPEGYSVSREKKERFSLILESASTNQTSMYLCAIAGGAKNIQYFGAGTRLSVL.

The chain recombines TRBV9 with TRBJ1-2; 8 bases match TRBD1. The V and J ends lost 0 bases and 6 bases, in that order; junction bases with no gene match: 7. This CDR3 has 15 amino acids. CDR1 and CDR2 (germline): SGDLS, YYNGEE. This chain's CDR3 is CASSVEITGQDGYTF. The CDR3 nucleotides read TGTGCCAGCAGCGTAGAGATTACGGGACAGGATGGCTACACCTTC.

The chain couples TRBV2 to TRBJ2-5, with 9 bases lining up with TRBD1. The CDR3 length is 14 residues. Germline lookup yields CDR1 SNHLY and CDR2 FYNNEI. Trimming removed 8 bases from V and 1 base from J; junction bases left unmatched: 5. The CDR3 coding sequence is TGTGCCAGCTCACGGGGACAGGGCCAAGAGACCCAGTACTTC. This translates into CASSRGQGQETQYF.

The chain combines TRBV6-5 with TRBJ2-7; no definite D call. The germline V gene has CDR1 MNHEY and CDR2 SVGAGI. V lost 7 bases, J lost 4 bases, and 14 bases lay in between. The CDR3 has 13 residues. The CDR3 nucleotides read TGTGCCAGCAAATCCGTCTACCGGTACGAGCAGTACTTC. It yields the protein CASKSVYRYEQYF.

This chain links TRBV29-1 with TRBJ2-1; TRBD1 aligns across 9 bases. The V gene's germline CDR1 is SQVTM and CDR2 ANQGSEA. The CDR3 has 12 residues. The ends lost 6 bases at V and 6 bases at J; junction bases unmatched: 3. CDR3 region: CSVGTGPNEQFF. Written as DNA, the CDR3 is TGCAGCGTCGGGACAGGGCCCAATGAGCAGTTCTTC.

V is TRBV29-1 and J is TRBJ2-2; possibly TRBD1 for D (5 bases). V was trimmed by 3 bases and J by 1 base, leaving 9 bases between them. Germline V gives CDR1 SQVTM, CDR2 ANQGSEA. This CDR3 comprises 14 residues. The CDR3: CSVDNQGNTGELFF. The CDR3, as DNA: TGCAGCGTTGATAATCAGGGGAACACCGGGGAGCTGTTTTTT.

This clone was detected once. The chain couples TRBV5-6 to TRBJ2-1, with 8 bases matching TRBD2. The CDR3 length is 15 residues. V shed 5 bases, J shed 2 bases, and the junction held 6 bases outside the gene matches. Germline CDR1 is SGHDT and CDR2 is YYEEEE. The CDR3, as DNA: TGTGCCAGCAGACCGAGCGGGAGCGCCTACAATGAGCAGTTCTTC. This encodes CASRPSGSAYNEQFF.

The rearrangement links TRBV4-1 to TRBJ1-1; TRBD1 matches 10 bases. This CDR3 contains 16 residues. With V trimmed by 6 bases and J by 11 bases, 18 bases remained unmatched. From germline, CDR1 is MGHRA and CDR2 YSYEKL. CDR3: CASSPPTGTGAYAAFF. For the CDR3, the DNA is TGCGCCAGCAGTCCTCCAACCGGGACAGGGGCATACGCGGCTTTCTTT.

The V and J genes are TRBV4-1 and TRBJ2-1, with a possible D match to TRBD1 (5 bases). Germline CDR1 reads MGHRA; CDR2 reads YSYEKL. There are 15 residues in the CDR3. Deletions cut 0 bases from V and 8 bases from J, with 14 bases between. CDR3 sequence reads: CASSQDSTEIYEQFF. The DNA for the CDR3 is TGCGCCAGCAGCCAAGATTCGACAGAAATTTATGAGCAGTTCTTC.

This clone has just a few counts. The chain employs TRBV6-6 and TRBJ1-1; 7 bases map to TRBD1. J was trimmed by 5 bases and V by 3 bases; bases with no gene match: 9. Looked up from germline, CDR1 is MNHNY and CDR2 is SVGAGI (reference sequence). CDR3 length equals 15 residues. CDR3 in amino acids: CASSYRQGVWTEAFF. The CDR3 bases are TGTGCCAGCAGTTATCGGCAGGGGGTGTGGACTGAAGCTTTCTTT.

The rearrangement uses TRBV6-5 and TRBJ1-5; maybe TRBD1 (5 bases). This CDR3 contains 15 residues. Per the germline V gene, CDR1 is MNHEY and CDR2 is SVGAGI. The germline V and J ends were trimmed by 6 bases and 0 bases, with 12 bases remaining between them. CDR3 in amino acids: CASRVTVYSNQPQHF. CDR3 nucleotides: TGTGCCAGCAGGGTGACAGTTTATAGCAATCAGCCCCAGCATTTT.

The rearrangement links TRBV7-9 to TRBJ1-5; D is unclear. The germline V gene has CDR1 SEHNR and CDR2 FQNEAQ (reference sequence). Trimming took 1 base from V and 3 from J, leaving 4 bases between them. The CDR3 has 13 residues. The DNA for the CDR3 is TGTGCCAGCAGCTTAGTAGACAATCAGCCCCAGCATTTT. This codes for CASSLVDNQPQHF. Together with reference TRBV7-9 and TRBJ1-5, the CDR3 gives the full variable domain: DTGVSQNPRHKITKRGQNVTFRCDPISEHNRLYWYRQTLGQGPEFLTYFQNEAQLEKSRLLSDRFSAERPKGSFSTLEIQRTEQGDSAMYLCASSLVDNQPQHFGDGTRLSIL.

The chain couples TRBV11-3 to TRBJ2-2; D is undetermined. V lost 5 bases to trimming and J lost 3 bases, with 13 bases between them. From germline, CDR1 is SGHNT and CDR2 YENEEA. CDR3 size: 15 residues. The CDR3 sequence is CASSPSGGYTGELFF. The CDR3 bases are TGTGCCAGCAGCCCTAGTGGCGGTTACACCGGGGAGCTGTTTTTT.

This chain joins TRBV6-6 and TRBJ2-3; 14 nucleotides match TRBD2. With 8 bases clipped from V and 5 bases from J, the junction kept 6 bases outside the gene matches. This CDR3 has 15 residues. Germline CDR1 reads MNHNY; CDR2 reads SVGAGI (reference sequence). DNA of the CDR3: TGTGCCAGCGTGACTAGCGGGAGGGGAATAGATACGCAGTATTTT. Protein product: CASVTSGRGIDTQYF.

V gene TRBV21-1 combines with J gene TRBJ1-1. TRBV21-1 is shown as a pseudogene. There are 18 residues in the CDR3. CDR3 residues: CASSKLSTTRRKNTEAFF. The DNA for the CDR3 is TGTGCCAGCAGCAAACTAAGTACTACCCGCCGGAAGAACACTGAAGCTTTCTTT.

This clone has just a few counts. The chain is built from TRBV5-1 and TRBJ1-1; D is possibly TRBD1 (5 bases). This CDR3 comprises 13 residues. Trimming shortened V by 4 bases and J by 5 bases, and 12 bases separated the two germline ends. CDR1 and CDR2 (germline): SGHRS, YFSETQ. CDR3 sequence (DNA): TGCGCCAGCAGCCCGGCAGGGATAACTGAAGCTTTCTTT. Translated: CASSPAGITEAFF.